This T cell receptor beta chain was captured by sequencing in a study of T cells in Graves' hyperthyroidism and ophthalmopathy. There are 14 residues in the CDR3. Trimming pared 4 bases from V and 0 bases from J, leaving 7 bases between. This clonotype has ten or more counts. It was RNA transcripts that yielded the amplified TCR beta CDR3 regions. The HTBI primer set was used in a first-round RT-PCR of the TCR CDR3. TCRdb called the multiplex PCR reads again in MiXCR, with one record for every CDR3 protein. The data hold fewer than 650,000 distinct CDR3 sequences, with 12% to 15% observed a single time.

The receptor was isolated from a woman in her 40s with Graves' hyperthyroidism. Sequenced input: blood. The J gene is TRBJ1-5, the V gene TRBV12-3 or TRBV12-4; D gene unclear. CDR3 nucleotide sequence: TGTGCCAGCAGTTCTGAGTATAGCAATCAGCCCCAGCATTTT. Amino acid sequence: CASSSEYSNQPQHF.